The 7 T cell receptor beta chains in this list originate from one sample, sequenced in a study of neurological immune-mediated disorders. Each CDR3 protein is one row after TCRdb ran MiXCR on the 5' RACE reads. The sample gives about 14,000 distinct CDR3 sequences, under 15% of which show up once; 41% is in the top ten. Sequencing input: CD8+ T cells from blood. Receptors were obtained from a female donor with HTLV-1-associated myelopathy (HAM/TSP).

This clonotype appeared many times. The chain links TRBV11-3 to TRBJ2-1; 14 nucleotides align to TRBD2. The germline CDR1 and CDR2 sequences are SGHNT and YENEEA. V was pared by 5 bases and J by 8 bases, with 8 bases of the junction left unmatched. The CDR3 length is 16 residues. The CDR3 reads CASSPRLAGGPHEQFF. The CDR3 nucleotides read TGTGCCAGCAGCCCCCGACTAGCGGGAGGGCCTCATGAGCAGTTCTTC.

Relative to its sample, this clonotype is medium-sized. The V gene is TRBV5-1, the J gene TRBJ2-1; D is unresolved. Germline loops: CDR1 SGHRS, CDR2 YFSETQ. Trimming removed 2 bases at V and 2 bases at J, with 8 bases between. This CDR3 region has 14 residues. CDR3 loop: CASSFSGAYNEQFF. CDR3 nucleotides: TGCGCCAGCAGCTTTTCTGGAGCCTACAATGAGCAGTTCTTC.

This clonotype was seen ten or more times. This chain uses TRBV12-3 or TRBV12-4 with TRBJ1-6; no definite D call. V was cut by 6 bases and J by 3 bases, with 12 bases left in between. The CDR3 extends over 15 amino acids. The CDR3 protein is CASSYSGNYNSPLHF. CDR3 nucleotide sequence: TGTGCCAGCAGCTATAGCGGCAACTATAATTCACCCCTCCACTTT.

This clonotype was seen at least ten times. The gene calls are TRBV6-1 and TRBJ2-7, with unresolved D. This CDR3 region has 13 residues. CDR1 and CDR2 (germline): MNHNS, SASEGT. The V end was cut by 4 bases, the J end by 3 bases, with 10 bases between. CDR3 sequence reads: CASSAYQLYEQYF. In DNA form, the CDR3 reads TGTGCCAGCAGTGCCTACCAACTCTACGAGCAGTACTTC.

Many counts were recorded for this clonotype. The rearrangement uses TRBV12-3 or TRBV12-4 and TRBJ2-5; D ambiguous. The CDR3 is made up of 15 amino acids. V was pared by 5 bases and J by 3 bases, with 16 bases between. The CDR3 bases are TGTGCCAGCAGTCCCGCCAGGAACGTAAAAGAGACCCAGTACTTC. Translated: CASSPARNVKETQYF.

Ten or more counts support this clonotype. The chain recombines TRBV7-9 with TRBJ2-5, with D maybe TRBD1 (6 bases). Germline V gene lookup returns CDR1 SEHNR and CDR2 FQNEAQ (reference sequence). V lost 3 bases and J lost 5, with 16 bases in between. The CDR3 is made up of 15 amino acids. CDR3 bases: TGTGCCAGCAGCTTCTCAGGGGTGACCGAGGAGACCCAGTACTTC. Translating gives CASSFSGVTEETQYF.

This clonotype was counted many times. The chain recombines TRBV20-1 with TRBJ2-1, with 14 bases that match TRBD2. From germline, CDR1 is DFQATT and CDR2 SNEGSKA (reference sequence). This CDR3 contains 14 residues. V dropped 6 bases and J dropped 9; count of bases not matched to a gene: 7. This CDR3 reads CSARGLAGVVEQFF. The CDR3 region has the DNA TGCAGTGCCAGGGGACTAGCGGGAGTAGTTGAGCAGTTCTTC.